The 29 T cell receptor beta chains listed next were all sequenced from one sample in a study of T-cell reconstitution after alpha-beta-depleted transplantation in children. Preparation of the TCRbeta library was carried out with unique molecular identifiers. TCRdb re-called the PCR reads through MiXCR, storing one row per CDR3 protein. Among 350,000 to 400,000 distinct CDR3 sequences listed, 20% were seen once. The specimen comprised PBMCs from the stem cell graft donor, sampled from the stem cell graft. The source of these receptors is a human donor who donated a stem cell graft to a child with acute myeloid leukemia.

The chain recombines TRBV6-1 with TRBJ2-7, with 7 nucleotides matching TRBD2. Unmatched junction bases numbered 15, after V lost 4 bases and J lost 6 bases. There are 16 residues in the CDR3. Germline CDR1 and CDR2: MNHNS and SASEGT. The CDR3, as DNA: TGTGCCAGCAGTGCCCTGGTGGCGGGAGCTGGCCGCGAGCAGTACTTC. It specifies CASSALVAGAGREQYF.

This clonotype was picked up many times. The J gene is TRBJ2-5, the V gene TRBV18; D remains ambiguous. Germline lookup yields CDR1 KGHSH and CDR2 LQKENI. The CDR3 has 15 amino acids. Trimming took off 2 bases at V and 4 bases at J, with 14 bases between the two ends. The CDR3, as DNA: TGTGCCAGCTCACCAACTTCTAGAGTAGGAGAGACCCAGTACTTC. Amino acids: CASSPTSRVGETQYF.

This clonotype occurred a few times. The CDR3 DNA follows: TGTGCCAGCACCGGGACAGGGGTTGATCAGCCCCAGCATTTT. Its translation: CASTGTGVDQPQHF. The chain recombines TRBV12-3 or TRBV12-4 with TRBJ1-5; 10 bases fit TRBD1. The CDR3 covers 14 residues. Trimming cost V 7 bases and J 5 bases; bases outside gene matches: 5.

This clonotype has only a few counts. The chain links TRBV7-6 to TRBJ2-1; tentatively, D is TRBD2 (5 bases). V was cut by 5 bases and J by 7 bases, with 15 bases left in between. The length of the CDR3 is 14 residues. Germline lookup yields CDR1 SGHVS and CDR2 FNYEAQ. The CDR3 sequence: CASSRPGSTNEQFF. DNA for the CDR3: TGTGCCAGCAGCCGTCCGGGGAGTACGAATGAGCAGTTCTTC. Based on the CDR3 plus reference TRBV7-6 and TRBJ2-1, the full variable domain is GAGVSQSPRYKVTKRGQDVALRCDPISGHVSLYWYRQALGQGPEFLTYFNYEAQQDKSGLPNDRFSAERPEGSISTLTIQRTEQRDSAMYRCASSRPGSTNEQFFGPGTRLTVL.

In this sample, this clonotype turned up many times. This chain connects TRBV6-2 or TRBV6-3 to TRBJ1-5, with unresolved D. The germline gives CDR1 MNHEY, CDR2 SVGEGT. This CDR3 contains 16 residues. V lost 6 bases and J 4 bases, leaving 19 bases between the germline ends. CDR3 bases: TGTGCCAGCAGCCAGGACCCGTGGCGGGCAAATCAGCCCCAGCATTTT. It is translated as CASSQDPWRANQPQHF.

This clonotype was detected many times. The chain is built from TRBV9 and TRBJ1-6, with a possible D match to TRBD1 (6 bases). V lost 4 bases, J lost 6 bases, and 11 bases lay in between. Germline V lookup: CDR1 SGDLS, CDR2 YYNGEE. The CDR3 totals 14 residues. CDR3: CASSPGGANSPLHF. For the CDR3, the DNA is TGTGCCAGCAGCCCCGGGGGGGCTAATTCACCCCTCCACTTT.

This clonotype has only a few counts. The V call is TRBV5-1, the J call TRBJ2-7; D remains unclear. Trimming stripped 1 base from V and 7 bases from J, with 12 bases between. Germline V gene data show CDR1 as SGHRS and CDR2 as YFSETQ. The CDR3 length is 13 residues. CDR3 DNA sequence: TGCGCCAGCAGCTTGCCATCCTCGCGTGAGCAGTACTTC. The encoded protein is CASSLPSSREQYF.

The table lists this clonotype with a few counts. The chain has TRBV7-9 and TRBJ2-7; 7 positions match TRBD1. Per the germline V gene, CDR1 is SEHNR and CDR2 is FQNEAQ (reference sequence). The J segment lost 1 base and the V segment lost 2 bases, leaving 5 bases of the junction unmatched. The CDR3 extends over 15 amino acids. In DNA form, the CDR3 reads TGTGCCAGCAGCTTAAAAGGGGGCGAATCCTACGAGCAGTACTTC. Its protein product is CASSLKGGESYEQYF.

This clonotype was seen a few times. The chain carries TRBV7-2 and TRBJ2-3; the D is unclear. Germline V gene sequence: CDR1 SGHTA, CDR2 FQGNSA. This CDR3 is 14 amino acids long. V was pared by 2 bases and J by 0 bases, with 6 bases between. CDR3 DNA: TGTGCCAGCAGCTTAACTCATAGCACAGATACGCAGTATTTT. Amino acid sequence: CASSLTHSTDTQYF.

This clonotype was detected a few times. V gene TRBV28 combines with J gene TRBJ2-1; 10 bases line up with TRBD1. The length of the CDR3 is 14 residues. Germline V gene sequence: CDR1 MDHEN, CDR2 SYDVKM. Unmatched junction bases numbered 3, after V lost 7 bases and J lost 3 bases. CDR3 in amino acids: CASIGTGDYNEQFF. In DNA, the CDR3 is TGTGCCAGCATAGGGACAGGGGACTACAATGAGCAGTTCTTC.

This clonotype was observed at least ten times. V usage is TRBV29-1 and J usage is TRBJ2-1; D is tentatively TRBD1 or TRBD2 (5 bases each). This CDR3 spans 14 amino acids. Trimming cost V 7 bases and J 0 bases, with 13 bases left between them. Germline CDR1 SQVTM, CDR2 ANQGSEA. The CDR3 here is CSAGAASSYNEQFF. CDR3 nucleotide sequence: TGCAGCGCCGGGGCCGCGAGCTCCTACAATGAGCAGTTCTTC.

This clonotype came up many times. V usage is TRBV20-1 and J usage is TRBJ2-5, with D unclear. The CDR3 consists of 16 residues. Trimming took 6 bases from V and 7 from J, leaving 27 bases between them. Germline CDR1 DFQATT, CDR2 SNEGSKA (reference sequence). The CDR3 protein is CSADIARTQASGTQYF. The CDR3 bases are TGCAGTGCCGATATTGCCCGGACCCAGGCTTCGGGGACCCAGTACTTC.

This clonotype was seen repeatedly, ten times or more. The chain recombines TRBV18 with TRBJ2-5; D is undetermined. The CDR3 runs 13 residues. The germline V gene encodes CDR1 KGHSH and CDR2 LQKENI. Between the trimmed V and J ends, which lost 3 bases and 0 bases, there was a span of 5 bases. The CDR3, as DNA: TGTGCCAGCTCACCCCCCTACCAAGAGACCCAGTACTTC. Translation: CASSPPYQETQYF. The full variable domain, with the rest looked up from reference TRBV18 and TRBJ2-5, is NAGVMQNPRHLVRRRGQEARLRCSPMKGHSHVYWYRQLPEEGLKFMVYLQKENIIDESGMPKERFSAEFPKEGPSILRIQQVVRGDSAAYFCASSPPYQETQYFGPGTRLLVL.

This clonotype was detected many times. This chain joins TRBV20-1 and TRBJ2-1, with 7 bases identical to TRBD1. The CDR3 is 18 amino acids. Germline V lookup: CDR1 DFQATT, CDR2 SNEGSKA (reference sequence). V lost 5 bases to trimming and J lost 3 bases; unmatched junction nucleotides: 19. This chain's CDR3 is CSALDISGTADYYNEQFF. As DNA, the CDR3 is TGCAGTGCTCTTGATATTTCCGGGACAGCGGATTACTACAATGAGCAGTTCTTC.

The V gene is TRBV5-6, the J gene TRBJ2-7; 9 nucleotides line up with TRBD1. The CDR3 contains 15 residues. The junction had 15 bases not matched to a gene; V was cut back by 5 bases and J by 9 bases. CDR1 and CDR2 from the germline V gene are SGHDT and YYEEEE. The CDR3 here is CASSFRDRELLAQYF. The CDR3 DNA sequence: TGTGCCAGCAGTTTCCGGGACAGGGAGCTCCTGGCGCAGTACTTC. The full variable domain, in which reference TRBV5-6 and TRBJ2-7 provide the parts outside the CDR3, is DAGVTQSPTHLIKTRGQQVTLRCSPKSGHDTVSWYQQALGQGPQFIFQYYEEEERQRGNFPDRFSGHQFPNYSSELNVNALLLGDSALYLCASSFRDRELLAQYFGPGTRLTVT.

This clonotype appeared many times. The V and J genes are TRBV5-6 and TRBJ2-6, with 10 bases matching TRBD2. This CDR3 is 17 amino acids long. Losses at the gene ends were 0 bases for V and 3 bases for J; bases not matched to a gene: 3. The germline gives CDR1 SGHDT, CDR2 YYEEEE. CDR3 loop: CASSLELAGGGANVLTF. The DNA for the CDR3 is TGTGCCAGCAGCTTGGAATTAGCGGGAGGTGGGGCCAACGTCCTGACTTTC.

This clonotype has only a few counts. V is TRBV6-5 and J is TRBJ2-1; 13 bases agree with TRBD2. This CDR3 has 18 amino acids. Per the germline V gene, CDR1 is MNHEY and CDR2 is SVGAGI. V was pared by 2 bases and J by 4 bases, with 8 bases of the junction left unmatched. CDR3 sequence: CASSYGLAGVFAYNEQFF. The CDR3 DNA sequence: TGTGCCAGCAGTTACGGACTAGCGGGAGTCTTCGCGTACAATGAGCAGTTCTTC.

CDR3 coding DNA: TGTGCCAGTAGTATAGCGGGAGCTCGATCCTACGAGCAGTACTTC. Protein sequence: CASSIAGARSYEQYF. The chain recombines TRBV19 with TRBJ2-7; TRBD2 is a possible D gene (6 bases). CDR1 is LNHDA, CDR2 SQIVND, per germline (reference sequence). With 1 base removed from V and 1 base from J, the gap between germline ends came to 11 bases. CDR3 size: 15 residues.

This clonotype was observed many times. J is TRBJ2-1 and V is TRBV20-1; tentatively, D is TRBD2 (6 bases). The CDR3 consists of 15 residues. V lost 3 bases and J 5 bases, leaving 17 bases between the germline ends. Per the germline V gene, CDR1 is DFQATT and CDR2 is SNEGSKA (reference sequence). The DNA for the CDR3 is TGCAGTGCTAGGCGAGCGGGCCTGATTCACAATGAGCAGTTCTTC. Its protein product is CSARRAGLIHNEQFF.

V and J are TRBV7-8 and TRBJ1-3; D gene unclear. CDR1 and CDR2 (germline): SGHVS, FQNEAQ. V was cut by 5 bases and J by 2 bases, with 10 bases left in between. The CDR3 consists of 14 residues. This chain's CDR3 is CASSAAGAGNTIYF. The CDR3 bases are TGTGCCAGCAGCGCAGCAGGTGCTGGAAACACCATATATTTT.

The V call is TRBV5-1, the J call TRBJ2-4, with D possibly matching TRBD1 (6 bases). This CDR3 region has 15 residues. Germline CDR1 SGHRS, CDR2 YFSETQ. With 4 bases removed from V and 6 bases from J, the gap between germline ends came to 17 bases. The CDR3 protein is CASSPGNRAPNIQYF. The DNA of the CDR3 is TGCGCCAGCAGCCCCGGGAACAGGGCCCCAAACATTCAGTACTTC.

This chain joins TRBV20-1 and TRBJ1-2, with D possibly being TRBD1 (6 bases). The ends were cut back, 6 bases at V and 4 bases at J, with 18 bases in the middle. Germline CDR1 and CDR2: DFQATT and SNEGSKA (reference sequence). The CDR3 contains 14 residues. The CDR3 reads CSAQDRNGSYGYTF. The CDR3 DNA sequence: TGCAGTGCCCAAGACAGGAATGGCAGCTATGGCTACACCTTC.

The chain has TRBV20-1 and TRBJ2-1, with D tentatively TRBD1 or TRBD2 (5 bases each). The germline V gene has CDR1 DFQATT and CDR2 SNEGSKA (reference sequence). The CDR3 has 16 residues. V was pared by 0 bases and J by 6 bases, with 18 bases between. Here the CDR3 reads CSARDLDGTAGNEQFF. The DNA of the CDR3 is TGCAGTGCTAGAGATCTTGACGGGACGGCGGGCAATGAGCAGTTCTTC.

This clonotype has more than one count but fewer than ten. The rearrangement links TRBV12-3 or TRBV12-4 to TRBJ2-1; TRBD2 aligns across 13 bases. CDR3 size: 16 residues. Germline trimming cut 1 base from V and 7 bases from J; bases unmatched to any gene: 4. The CDR3 here is CASSLGTSGSMNEQFF. CDR3 DNA sequence: TGTGCCAGCAGTTTAGGGACTAGCGGGAGTATGAATGAGCAGTTCTTC.

This clonotype was detected only a few times. The V and J genes are TRBV12-3 or TRBV12-4 and TRBJ2-3, with TRBD2 identical over 12 bases. CDR3 length: 15 amino acids. V lost 6 bases to trimming and J lost 6 bases; unmatched junction nucleotides: 7. The CDR3 DNA is TGTGCCAGCAGCGCGACTAGCGGGAGCTCGGATACGCAGTATTTT. Translating gives CASSATSGSSDTQYF.

The chain uses TRBV4-1 and TRBJ2-7; no reliable D call. The CDR3 length is 14 residues. V shed 0 bases and J shed 2 bases, with 8 bases lying between them. Germline CDR1 is MGHRA and CDR2 is YSYEKL. In nucleotides, the CDR3 is TGCGCCAGCAGCCAAGAAACTATGACCTACGAGCAGTACTTC. Amino acids: CASSQETMTYEQYF.

The V call is TRBV6-5, the J call TRBJ2-7; maybe TRBD2 (6 bases). V lost 2 bases, J lost 2 bases, and 13 bases lay in between. Per the germline V gene, CDR1 is MNHEY and CDR2 is SVGAGI. This CDR3 has 15 residues. CDR3 protein: CASSYDPGGTYEQYF. CDR3 nucleotides: TGTGCCAGCAGTTACGATCCCGGGGGTACCTACGAGCAGTACTTC.

The chain uses TRBV14 and TRBJ1-1; TRBD1 is a possible D gene (6 bases). V lost 3 bases and J lost 2, with 10 bases in between. The CDR3 spans 14 residues. The V gene's germline CDR1 is SGHDN and CDR2 FVKESK. This CDR3 reads CASSHRTDNTEAFF. The CDR3 DNA reads as TGTGCCAGCAGCCACCGGACAGACAACACTGAAGCTTTCTTT.

V gene TRBV5-1 combines with J gene TRBJ2-2, with D tentatively TRBD2 (5 bases). V was trimmed by 4 bases and J by 0 bases, leaving 13 bases between them. Germline-derived CDR1 and CDR2 are SGHRS and YFSETQ. CDR3 length: 16 amino acids. Written as DNA, the CDR3 is TGCGCCAGCAGCCGAAGCGGACGGGCGAACACCGGGGAGCTGTTTTTT. As protein: CASSRSGRANTGELFF. The variable domain in full, with the rest retrieved from reference TRBV5-1 and TRBJ2-2, is KAGVTQTPRYLIKTRGQQVTLSCSPISGHRSVSWYQQTPGQGLQFLFEYFSETQRNKGNFPGRFSGRQFSNSRSEMNVSTLELGDSALYLCASSRSGRANTGELFFGEGSRLTVL.